This entry is about one T cell receptor beta chain. Its antigen is not identified. V lost 6 bases and J lost 6; bases outside the gene matches: 4. The CDR3 is 13 amino acids. Germline-derived CDR1 and CDR2 are LNHNV and YYDKDF (reference sequence). The record originates from a study of cytomegalovirus exposure and HLA in healthy donors. Study conclusions and caveats: In vitro testing confirmed three CMV-associated chains as specific for CMV antigens. Certain sequence variants were highly shared and formed a cluster, and this cluster was likely a sequencing artifact.

Researchers ran the PCR with 60 Vbeta and 13 Jbeta primers. TCRdb keeps only in-frame clones here, not all; method: immunoSEQ multiplex PCR. The repertoire holds more than 100,000 clones, nearly 80% seen once, with 0.9% to 1.2% in the top ten. This clonotype was obtained from a male donor in good health and CMV-seronegative. The specimen sequenced was PBMCs. The chain uses TRBV15 and TRBJ1-2; 10 bases map to TRBD1. The CDR3 DNA reads as TGTGCCACCAGTCCGGGACAGGGGCATGGCTACACCTTC. Amino acid sequence: CATSPGQGHGYTF.